This T cell receptor beta chain was recovered during a study of T cell responses to AZD1222 COVID-19 vaccine. For this clone: Its target is not known.

Using immunoSEQ multiplex PCR, the repertoire was profiled, and TCRdb retains in-frame clones only, with some absent. The sample shows 180,000 or so clones, 88% of them seen only once. General study results and limits: Spike-specific TCR depth and breadth grew after two AZD1222 doses. Seropositive at baseline were only six AZD1222 recipients. In the spike-specific TCR repertoire, nearly half reportedly target unmutated variant regions. Clonal diversity was possibly underestimated, and white British individuals and females predominated among donors.

The germline CDR1 and CDR2 sequences are SGHTA and FQGNSA. The CDR3 spans 13 residues. V lost 3 bases and J lost 6, with 11 bases in between. This chain connects TRBV7-2 to TRBJ1-2; no definite D call. The sequence came from an adult who received the AZD1222 COVID-19 vaccine. This specimen consisted of peripheral blood, obtained 28 days after the second AZD1222 dose. The CDR3 spells CASSFGGHDGYTF. The CDR3 coding sequence is TGTGCCAGCAGCTTTGGCGGGCACGATGGCTACACCTTC.